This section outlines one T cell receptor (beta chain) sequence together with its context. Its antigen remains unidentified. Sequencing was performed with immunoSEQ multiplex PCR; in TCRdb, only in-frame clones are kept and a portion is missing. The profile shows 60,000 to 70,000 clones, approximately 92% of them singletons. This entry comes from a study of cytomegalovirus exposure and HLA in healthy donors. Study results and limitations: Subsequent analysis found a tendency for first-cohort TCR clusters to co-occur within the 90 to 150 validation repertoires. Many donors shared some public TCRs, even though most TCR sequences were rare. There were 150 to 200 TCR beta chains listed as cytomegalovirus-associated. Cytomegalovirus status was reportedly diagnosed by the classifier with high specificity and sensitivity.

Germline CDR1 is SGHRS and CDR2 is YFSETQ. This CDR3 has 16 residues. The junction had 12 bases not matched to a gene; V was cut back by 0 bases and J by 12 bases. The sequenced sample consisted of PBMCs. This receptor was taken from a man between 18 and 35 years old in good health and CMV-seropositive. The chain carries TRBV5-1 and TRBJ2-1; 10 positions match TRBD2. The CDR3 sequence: CASSLEWTSGSGGQFF. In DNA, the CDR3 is TGCGCCAGCAGCTTGGAGTGGACTAGCGGAAGCGGTGGGCAGTTCTTC.